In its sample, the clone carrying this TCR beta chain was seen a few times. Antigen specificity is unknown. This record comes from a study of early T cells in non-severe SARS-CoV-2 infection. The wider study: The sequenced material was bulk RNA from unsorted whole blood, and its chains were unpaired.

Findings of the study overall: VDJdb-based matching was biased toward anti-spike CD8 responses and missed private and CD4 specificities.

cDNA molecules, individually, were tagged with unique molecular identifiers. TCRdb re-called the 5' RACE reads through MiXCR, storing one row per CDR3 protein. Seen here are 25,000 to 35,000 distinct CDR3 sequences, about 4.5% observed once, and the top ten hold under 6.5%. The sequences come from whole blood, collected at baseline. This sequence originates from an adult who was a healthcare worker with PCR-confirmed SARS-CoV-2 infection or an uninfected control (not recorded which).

The DNA for the CDR3 is TGTGCCAGCAGCCGGCAGGAATCTGGGGCCAACGTCCTGACTTTC. Amino acid sequence: CASSRQESGANVLTF. The chain links TRBV5-5 to TRBJ2-6; D gene unclear. V gave up 4 bases and J gave up 1 base, with 9 bases separating them. CDR3 size: 15 residues. Germline V gives CDR1 SGHKS, CDR2 YYEKEE (reference sequence).